The clone carrying this T cell receptor (beta chain) was recorded many times. No antigen is known for it. This sample stems from a study of prognosis after radiotherapy for stage I lung cancer. Overall study context: Without exception, patients with non-small cell lung cancer were deemed medically inoperable.

Study findings and constraints: Whether the expanded TCR clones were tumor-specific was not determined.

Multiplex PCR in two rounds served to amplify TCR beta CDR3 from genomic DNA. Primers specific to each TRBV and TRBJ gene were used in first-round PCR. TCRdb fed the multiplex PCR reads into MiXCR, producing one record per CDR3 protein. The profile shows around 30,000 distinct CDR3 sequences, about 32% of them singletons. The germline V gene encodes CDR1 LNHDA and CDR2 SQIVND (reference sequence). V gave up 6 bases and J gave up 0 bases, with 10 bases separating them. This CDR3 has 14 residues. The chain couples TRBV19 to TRBJ2-3; D tentatively reads TRBD1 or TRBD2 (5 bases each). The source was PBMCs, collected before or after stereotactic body radiation therapy (not recorded which). The clonotype was recovered from a donor at least 50 years old with non-small cell lung cancer. The DNA for the CDR3 is TGTGCCAGTAGCGTGGGGGTTAGCACAGATACGCAGTATTTT. The encoded protein is CASSVGVSTDTQYF. The whole variable domain, filled in from reference TRBV19 and TRBJ2-3, reads DGGITQSPKYLFRKEGQNVTLSCEQNLNHDAMYWYRQDPGQGLRLIYYSQIVNDFQKGDIAEGYSVSREKKESFPLTVTSAQKNPTAFYLCASSVGVSTDTQYFGPGTRLTVL.